Shown below are 24 T cell receptor beta chains from a single sample sequenced in a study of CD8+CD57+ T cells in acquired aplastic anemia. CDR3 and TCR beta VDJ profiling relied on genomic DNA as the template. TCRdb called the reads again in MiXCR, with one record for every CDR3 protein. The sample gives under 75,000 distinct CDR3 sequences, 54% of which show up once; about 8.3% is in the top ten. The sequencing sample was made of sorted CD4+, CD8+, or CD8+CD57+ T cells (not recorded which) from PBMCs. The source of these receptors is a human donor in good health, serving as a control.

V gene TRBV7-9 combines with J gene TRBJ2-7; D is unresolved. This CDR3 has 14 amino acids. The V gene's germline CDR1 is SEHNR and CDR2 FQNEAQ (reference sequence). The V and J ends lost 1 base and 3 bases respectively, with 10 bases between them. CDR3 in DNA: TGTGCCAGCAGCTTAGAAAAATCGCGCTACGAGCAGTACTTC. Its translation: CASSLEKSRYEQYF.

This chain links TRBV24-1 with TRBJ2-7, with D tentatively TRBD1 or TRBD2 (5 bases each). CDR1 is KGHDR and CDR2 is SFDVKD in the germline V gene. The CDR3 spans 13 residues. V shed 10 bases and J shed 5 bases, with 17 bases lying between them. For the CDR3, the DNA is TGTGCCACTGGGGGTGCGGGTAGCGACGAGCAGTACTTC. Translating gives CATGGAGSDEQYF.

The V and J genes are TRBV7-8 and TRBJ2-1; no firm D call. CDR1 and CDR2 (germline): SGHVS, FQNEAQ. The CDR3 loop spans 13 amino acids. Trimming pared 8 bases from V and 6 bases from J, leaving 14 bases between. CDR3: CASGPELSNEQFF. The CDR3 DNA reads TGTGCCAGCGGCCCAGAACTGTCCAATGAGCAGTTCTTC.

This clonotype was recorded many times. The CDR3 is CASSLGRFPTNEKLFF. CDR3 DNA sequence: TGTGCCAGCAGCTTAGGCCGATTTCCAACTAATGAAAAACTGTTTTTT. The chain combines TRBV11-2 with TRBJ1-4; no clear D gene. V was cut by 1 base and J by 0 bases, with 9 bases left in between. The CDR3 length is 16 residues. Germline values: CDR1 SGHAT, CDR2 FQNNGV.

This clonotype was counted at least ten times. The chain carries TRBV27 and TRBJ2-3; D remains ambiguous. The CDR3 sequence is 12 residues long. V dropped 0 bases and J dropped 4 bases, with 2 bases sitting between them. Germline V gene data show CDR1 as MNHEY and CDR2 as SMNVEV (reference sequence). This CDR3 reads CASSLSPDTQYF. CDR3 bases: TGTGCCAGCAGTTTATCACCAGATACGCAGTATTTT.

Worth noting for this clonotype: A read error is possible here, since a much larger clone lies one base away. The chain joins TRBV9 to TRBJ2-2; D may be TRBD2 (5 bases). From germline, CDR1 is SGDLS and CDR2 YYNGEE. The CDR3 has 12 amino acids. Written as DNA, the CDR3 is TGTGCCAGCACGTTGAACACCGGGGAGCTGTCTTTT. The encoded protein is CASTLNTGELSF. The whole variable domain, filled in from reference TRBV9 and TRBJ2-2, reads DSGVTQTPKHLITATGQRVTLRCSPRSGDLSVYWYQQSLDQGLQFLIQYYNGEERAKGNILERFSAQQFPDLHSELNLSSLELGDSALYFCASTLNTGELSFGEGSRLTVL.

The V gene is TRBV7-7, the J gene TRBJ2-5; D may be TRBD1 (5 bases). V was shortened by 5 bases and J by 7 bases, with 23 bases between the two germline ends. The CDR3 length is 16 residues. CDR1 is SSHAT and CDR2 is FNYEAQ in the germline V gene (reference sequence). CDR3 in amino acids: CASSQNPSSSRGTQYF. The CDR3 DNA follows: TGTGCCAGCAGCCAGAACCCATCCTCCAGTAGGGGGACCCAGTACTTC.

This chain uses TRBV27 with TRBJ2-5; D uncertain. Germline V gene data show CDR1 as MNHEY and CDR2 as SMNVEV (reference sequence). There are 11 residues in the CDR3. The ends were cut back, 2 bases at V and 8 bases at J, with 6 bases in the middle. CDR3 loop: CASSLGQTQYF. CDR3 DNA: TGTGCCAGCAGTTTAGGGCAAACCCAGTACTTC.

V and J are TRBV9 and TRBJ2-7; perhaps D is TRBD1 or TRBD2 (6 bases each). This CDR3 is 14 amino acids long. The V gene's germline CDR1 is SGDLS and CDR2 YYNGEE. V was trimmed by 3 bases and J by 8 bases, leaving 18 bases between them. The CDR3, as DNA: TGTGCCAGCAGCGCCAAGGGGGGTCCCATTAAGCAGTACTTC. Residues: CASSAKGGPIKQYF.

This chain links TRBV15 with TRBJ1-5, with 7 nucleotides matching TRBD1. Germline lookup yields CDR1 LNHNV and CDR2 YYDKDF (reference sequence). J was trimmed by 6 bases and V by 6 bases; bases with no gene match: 8. The CDR3 is 14 residues long. CDR3 in amino acids: CATRAGAGGQPQHF. CDR3 bases: TGTGCCACCAGGGCCGGAGCAGGGGGTCAGCCCCAGCATTTT.

The rearrangement links TRBV25-1 to TRBJ1-6; 10 bases align to TRBD1. After removal of 2 bases from V and 7 bases from J, the junction contained 14 bases not matched to a gene. This CDR3 is built from 19 residues. Germline CDR1 is MGHDK and CDR2 is SYGVNS. CDR3 nucleotides: TGTGCCAGCAGTGAAAGTATCGGCGGGACAGGGGCGGGGAATTCACCCCTCCACTTT. Amino acid sequence: CASSESIGGTGAGNSPLHF. Full variable domain (missing parts from reference TRBV25-1 and TRBJ1-6): EADIYQTPRYLVIGTGKKITLECSQTMGHDKMYWYQQDPGMELHLIHYSYGVNSTEKGDLSSESTVSRIRTEHFPLTLESARPSHTSQYLCASSESIGGTGAGNSPLHFGNGTRLTVT.

The chain employs TRBV10-3 and TRBJ2-3; D is tentatively TRBD1 or TRBD2 (5 bases each). Germline loops: CDR1 ENHRY, CDR2 SYGVKD. The CDR3 has 16 residues. V was trimmed by 6 bases and J by 2 bases, leaving 18 bases between them. DNA of the CDR3: TGTGCCATCAGGGGGGTGCTTGGCGGTTACACAGATACGCAGTATTTT. It specifies CAIRGVLGGYTDTQYF.

This clonotype was observed at least ten times. The V call is TRBV6-1, the J call TRBJ2-7; D call uncertain. Germline lookup yields CDR1 MNHNS and CDR2 SASEGT. Trimming removed 2 bases from V and 3 bases from J, with 17 bases in between. The CDR3 consists of 16 residues. The CDR3 loop reads CASSEFGHGPYYEQYF. Here the CDR3 DNA reads TGTGCCAGCAGTGAATTTGGGCACGGACCTTACTACGAGCAGTACTTC.

Worth noting for this clonotype: This sequence may be a read error, since a much larger clone differs from it by one base. The V gene is TRBV20-1, the J gene TRBJ2-1; 9 bases fit TRBD1. Per germline, CDR1 DFQATT and CDR2 SNEGSKA (reference sequence). This CDR3 has 19 amino acids. CDR3 amino acids: CSAPRGQGKLTAGGNDQFF. The CDR3 DNA sequence: TGCAGTGCTCCCAGGGGACAGGGAAAGCTTACGGCTGGGGGCAATGATCAGTTCTTC.

This clonotype has only one observation. V is TRBV15 and J is TRBJ2-7; a possible D gene is TRBD1 (6 bases). The germline gives CDR1 LNHNV, CDR2 YYDKDF (reference sequence). V was shortened by 0 bases and J by 3 bases, with 12 bases between the two germline ends. The CDR3 length is 15 residues. CDR3 nucleotides: TGTGCCACCAGCAGAGATCCGCTACAGGGCTACGAGCAGTACTTC. Its protein product is CATSRDPLQGYEQYF.

This clonotype is medium-sized in the sample. The CDR3 protein is CASSYGQGYEQYF. In nucleotides, the CDR3 is TGTGCCAGTAGCTATGGACAGGGTTACGAGCAGTACTTC. The chain recombines TRBV19 with TRBJ2-7, with 8 nucleotides matching TRBD1. Per germline, CDR1 LNHDA and CDR2 SQIVND (reference sequence). The ends lost 6 bases at V and 4 bases at J; junction bases unmatched: 5. This CDR3 spans 13 amino acids.

The sample holds one count of this clonotype. V is TRBV10-2 and J is TRBJ1-1; no firm D call. The germline gives CDR1 WSHSY, CDR2 SAAADI. The CDR3 extends over 15 amino acids. V gave up 2 bases and J gave up 1 base, with 11 bases separating them. The CDR3 is CASSEVFSANTEAFF. CDR3 in DNA: TGCGCCAGCAGTGAGGTATTTTCGGCGAACACTGAAGCTTTCTTT.

This clonotype has ten or more counts. The CDR3 region has the DNA TGTGCCAGCAGCTTAGATGCTGGGAACATTCAGTACTTC. Residues: CASSLDAGNIQYF. The chain has TRBV7-9 and TRBJ2-4; no clear D gene. The germline V gene has CDR1 SEHNR and CDR2 FQNEAQ (reference sequence). Trimming removed 1 base from V and 7 bases from J, with 8 bases in between. The CDR3 contains 13 residues.

This clonotype was counted once. J is TRBJ2-7 and V is TRBV13, with TRBD2 matching over 10 bases. The V segment lost 2 bases and the J segment 1 base; nucleotides outside the gene matches: 11. This CDR3 contains 18 residues. Germline V gene data show CDR1 as PRHDT and CDR2 as FYEKMQ (reference sequence). CDR3 in amino acids: CASSLSPLLAGYSYEQYF. The CDR3 DNA is TGTGCCAGCAGCTTAAGTCCCTTACTAGCGGGGTATTCCTACGAGCAGTACTTC.

Turning to this clonotype: This may come from a read error, since a much larger clone is one base off. The V and J genes are TRBV11-2 and TRBJ1-1, with a weak D call TRBD1 (6 bases). Looked up from germline, CDR1 is SGHAT and CDR2 is FQNNGV. The CDR3 totals 14 residues. The CDR3 DNA reads TGTGCCAGCAGCTTAGATACAGGGATGACTGAAGCTTCCTTT. Residues: CASSLDTGMTEASF.

About this clonotype itself: A much larger clone sits a single nucleotide away, making a read error possible. The CDR3 here is CASSEGTGVWGTEALF. The CDR3 DNA follows: TGTGCCAGCAGTGAAGGGACAGGGGTTTGGGGCACTGAAGCTCTCTTT. The chain recombines TRBV6-1 with TRBJ1-1; 9 bases fit TRBD1. Looked up from germline, CDR1 is MNHNS and CDR2 is SASEGT. CDR3 length: 16 amino acids.

This clonotype was recorded many times. V gene TRBV27 combines with J gene TRBJ2-1; the D call may be TRBD1 or TRBD2 (6 bases each). The germline gives CDR1 MNHEY, CDR2 SMNVEV (reference sequence). Deletions cut 3 bases from V and 5 bases from J, with 11 bases between. This CDR3 region has 14 residues. The CDR3 sequence: CASSLRDTNNEQFF. The CDR3 bases are TGTGCCAGCAGTTTGCGGGACACAAACAATGAGCAGTTCTTC.

The chain employs TRBV19 and TRBJ2-3; 7 positions agree with TRBD2. Germline CDR1 LNHDA, CDR2 SQIVND (reference sequence). The ends lost 9 bases at V and 0 bases at J; junction bases unmatched: 3. The CDR3 sequence is 13 residues long. CDR3 loop: CASTSVSTDTQYF. The CDR3 bases are TGTGCCAGCACTAGCGTGAGCACAGATACGCAGTATTTT.

Ten or more counts support this clonotype. The V call is TRBV25-1, the J call TRBJ1-2; 8 nucleotides line up with TRBD1. Trimming took 6 bases from V and 7 from J; bases not matched to a gene: 16. This CDR3 comprises 16 residues. Per the germline V gene, CDR1 is MGHDK and CDR2 is SYGVNS. The CDR3 DNA follows: TGTGCCAGCAGCGCTCCAGGACGACAGGGGCAGAGTGGCTACACCTTC. This sequence encodes CASSAPGRQGQSGYTF.